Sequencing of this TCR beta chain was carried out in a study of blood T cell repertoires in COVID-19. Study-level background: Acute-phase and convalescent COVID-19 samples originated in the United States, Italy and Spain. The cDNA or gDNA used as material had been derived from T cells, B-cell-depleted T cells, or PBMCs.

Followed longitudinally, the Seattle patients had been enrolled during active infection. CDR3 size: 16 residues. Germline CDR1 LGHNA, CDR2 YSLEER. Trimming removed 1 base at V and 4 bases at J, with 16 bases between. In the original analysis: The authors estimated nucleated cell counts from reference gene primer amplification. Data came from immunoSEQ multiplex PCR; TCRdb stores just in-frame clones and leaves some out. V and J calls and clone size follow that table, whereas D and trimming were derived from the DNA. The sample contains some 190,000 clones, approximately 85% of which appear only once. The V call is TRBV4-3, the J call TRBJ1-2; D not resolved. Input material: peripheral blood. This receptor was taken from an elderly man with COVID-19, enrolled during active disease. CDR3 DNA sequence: TGCGCCAGCAGCCAAGGTGGTAGCGGTGAGGGCTATGGCTACACCTTC. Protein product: CASSQGGSGEGYGYTF.